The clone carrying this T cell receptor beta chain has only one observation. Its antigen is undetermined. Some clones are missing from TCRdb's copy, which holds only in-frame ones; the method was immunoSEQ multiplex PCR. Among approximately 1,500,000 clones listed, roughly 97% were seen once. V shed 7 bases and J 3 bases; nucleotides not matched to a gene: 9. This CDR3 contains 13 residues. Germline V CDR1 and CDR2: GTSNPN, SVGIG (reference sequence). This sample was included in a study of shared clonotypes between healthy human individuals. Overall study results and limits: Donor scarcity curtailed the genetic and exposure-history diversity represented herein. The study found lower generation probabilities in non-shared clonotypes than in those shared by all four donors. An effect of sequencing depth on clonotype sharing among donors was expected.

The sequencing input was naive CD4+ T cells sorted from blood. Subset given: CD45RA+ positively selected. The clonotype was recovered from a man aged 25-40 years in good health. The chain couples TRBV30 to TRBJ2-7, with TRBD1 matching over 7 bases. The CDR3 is CAYARDRSYEQYF. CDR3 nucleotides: TGTGCCTACGCCCGGGACAGAAGCTACGAGCAGTACTTC.